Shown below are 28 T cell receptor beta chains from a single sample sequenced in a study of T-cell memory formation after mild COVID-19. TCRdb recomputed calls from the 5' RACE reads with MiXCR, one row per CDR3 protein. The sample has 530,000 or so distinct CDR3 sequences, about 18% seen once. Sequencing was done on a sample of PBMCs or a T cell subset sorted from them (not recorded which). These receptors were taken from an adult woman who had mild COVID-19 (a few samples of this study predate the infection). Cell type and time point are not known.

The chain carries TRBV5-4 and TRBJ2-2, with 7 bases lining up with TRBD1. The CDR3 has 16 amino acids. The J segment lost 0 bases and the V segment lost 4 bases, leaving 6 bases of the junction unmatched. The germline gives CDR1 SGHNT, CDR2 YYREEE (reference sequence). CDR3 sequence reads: CASSPRTGTNTGELFF. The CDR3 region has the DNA TGTGCCAGCAGCCCCCGGACAGGAACGAACACCGGGGAGCTGTTTTTT.

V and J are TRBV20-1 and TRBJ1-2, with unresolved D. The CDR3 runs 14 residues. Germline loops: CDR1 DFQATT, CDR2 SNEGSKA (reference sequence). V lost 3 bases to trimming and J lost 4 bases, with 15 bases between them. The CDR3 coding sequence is TGCAGTGCTAGCCTAGTATTAGGGAGCTATGGCTACACCTTC. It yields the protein CSASLVLGSYGYTF.

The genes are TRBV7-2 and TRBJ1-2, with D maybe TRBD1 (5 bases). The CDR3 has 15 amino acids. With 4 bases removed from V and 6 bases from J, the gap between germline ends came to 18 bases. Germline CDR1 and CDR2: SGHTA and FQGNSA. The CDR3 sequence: CASSSLFRDDDGYTF. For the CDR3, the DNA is TGTGCCAGCAGCTCGCTTTTCCGGGACGACGATGGCTACACCTTC.

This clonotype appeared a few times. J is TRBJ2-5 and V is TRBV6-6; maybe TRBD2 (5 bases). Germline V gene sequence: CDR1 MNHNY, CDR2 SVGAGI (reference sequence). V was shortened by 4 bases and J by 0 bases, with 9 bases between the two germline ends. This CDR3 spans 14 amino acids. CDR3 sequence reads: CASSLQRNQETQYF. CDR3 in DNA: TGTGCCAGCAGTTTACAGCGGAACCAAGAGACCCAGTACTTC.

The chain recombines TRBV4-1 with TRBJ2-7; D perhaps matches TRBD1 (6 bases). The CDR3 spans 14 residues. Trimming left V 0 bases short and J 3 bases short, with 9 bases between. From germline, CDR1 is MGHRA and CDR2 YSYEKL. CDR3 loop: CASSQEGHHYEQYF. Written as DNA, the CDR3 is TGCGCCAGCAGCCAAGAGGGACACCACTACGAGCAGTACTTC.

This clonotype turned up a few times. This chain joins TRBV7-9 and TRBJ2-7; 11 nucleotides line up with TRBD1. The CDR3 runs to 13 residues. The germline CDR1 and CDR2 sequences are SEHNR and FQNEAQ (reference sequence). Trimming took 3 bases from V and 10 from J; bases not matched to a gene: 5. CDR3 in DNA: TGTGCCAGCAGCTTTGGACAGGGGGCATCCCAGTACTTC. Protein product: CASSFGQGASQYF.

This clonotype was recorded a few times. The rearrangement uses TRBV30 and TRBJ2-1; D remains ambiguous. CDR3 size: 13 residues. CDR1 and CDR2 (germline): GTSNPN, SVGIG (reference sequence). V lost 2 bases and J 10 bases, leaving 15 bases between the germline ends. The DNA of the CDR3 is TGTGCCTGGAGTTCGTTTGTAGCTGGCGAGCAGTTCTTC. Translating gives CAWSSFVAGEQFF.

CDR3 sequence reads: CASSLALAGARNEQYF. CDR3 DNA: TGTGCCAGCAGCTTAGCCCTAGCGGGAGCTAGAAACGAGCAGTACTTC. The V and J genes are TRBV7-9 and TRBJ2-7; TRBD2 agrees at 10 bases. Germline V CDR1 and CDR2: SEHNR, FQNEAQ (reference sequence). This CDR3 region has 16 residues. Losses at the gene ends were 0 bases for V and 5 bases for J; bases not matched to a gene: 7. Variable domain in full (rest from reference TRBV7-9 and TRBJ2-7): DTGVSQNPRHKITKRGQNVTFRCDPISEHNRLYWYRQTLGQGPEFLTYFQNEAQLEKSRLLSDRFSAERPKGSFSTLEIQRTEQGDSAMYLCASSLALAGARNEQYFGPGTRLTVT.

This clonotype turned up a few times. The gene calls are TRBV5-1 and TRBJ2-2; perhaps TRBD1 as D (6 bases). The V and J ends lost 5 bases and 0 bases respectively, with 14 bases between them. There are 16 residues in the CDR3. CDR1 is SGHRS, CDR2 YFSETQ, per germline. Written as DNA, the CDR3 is TGCGCCAGCAGTCCAGCAGGGGTGTCGAACACCGGGGAGCTGTTTTTT. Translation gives CASSPAGVSNTGELFF.

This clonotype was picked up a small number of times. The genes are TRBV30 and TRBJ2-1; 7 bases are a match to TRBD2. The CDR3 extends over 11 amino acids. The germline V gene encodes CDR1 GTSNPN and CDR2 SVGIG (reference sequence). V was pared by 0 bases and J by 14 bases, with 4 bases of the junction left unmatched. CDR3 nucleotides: TGTGCCTGGAGTGTCACTAGCGAGGAGTTCTTC. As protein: CAWSVTSEEFF.

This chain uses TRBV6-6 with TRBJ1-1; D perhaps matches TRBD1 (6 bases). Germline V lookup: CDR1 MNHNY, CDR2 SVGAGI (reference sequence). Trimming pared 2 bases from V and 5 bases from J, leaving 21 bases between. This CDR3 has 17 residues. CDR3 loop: CASSYQYYREGRTEAFF. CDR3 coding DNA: TGTGCCAGCAGTTACCAATATTACAGGGAGGGTCGAACTGAAGCTTTCTTT.

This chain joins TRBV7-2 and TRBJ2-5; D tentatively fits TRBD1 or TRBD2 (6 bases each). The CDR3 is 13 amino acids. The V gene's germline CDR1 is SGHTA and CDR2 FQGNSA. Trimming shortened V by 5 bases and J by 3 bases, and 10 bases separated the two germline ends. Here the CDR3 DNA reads TGTGCCAGCAGCGCGGGACAAGAAGAGACCCAGTACTTC. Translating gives CASSAGQEETQYF.

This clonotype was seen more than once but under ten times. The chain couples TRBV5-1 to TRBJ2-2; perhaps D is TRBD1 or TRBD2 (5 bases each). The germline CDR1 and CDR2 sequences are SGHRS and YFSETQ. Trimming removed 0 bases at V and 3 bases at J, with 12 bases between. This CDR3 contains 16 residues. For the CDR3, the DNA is TGCGCCAGCAGCTTGGCGAGGGGCGCGGACACCGGGGAGCTGTTTTTT. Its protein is CASSLARGADTGELFF.

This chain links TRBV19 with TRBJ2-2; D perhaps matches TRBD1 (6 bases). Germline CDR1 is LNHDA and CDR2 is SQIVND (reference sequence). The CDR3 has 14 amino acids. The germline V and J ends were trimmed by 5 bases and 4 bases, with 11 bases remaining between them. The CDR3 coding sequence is TGTGCCAGTAGTCCTGGACAGAGCACCGGGGAGCTGTTTTTT. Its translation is CASSPGQSTGELFF.

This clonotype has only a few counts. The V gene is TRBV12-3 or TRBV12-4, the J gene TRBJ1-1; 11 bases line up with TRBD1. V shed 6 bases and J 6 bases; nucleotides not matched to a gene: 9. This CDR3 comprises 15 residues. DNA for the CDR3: TGTGCCAGCAGCGCAAGGACAGGGGGCTTGGCTGAAGCTTTCTTT. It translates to CASSARTGGLAEAFF.

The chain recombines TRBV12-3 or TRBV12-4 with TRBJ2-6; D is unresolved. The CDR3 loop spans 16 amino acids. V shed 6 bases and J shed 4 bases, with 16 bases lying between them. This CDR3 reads CASRARSLGGANVLTF. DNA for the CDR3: TGTGCCAGCAGGGCTCGCAGCCTGGGGGGGGCCAACGTCCTGACTTTC.

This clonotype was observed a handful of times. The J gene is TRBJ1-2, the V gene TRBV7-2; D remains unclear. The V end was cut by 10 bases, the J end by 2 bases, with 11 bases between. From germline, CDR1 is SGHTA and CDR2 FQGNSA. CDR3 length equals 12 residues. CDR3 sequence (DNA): TGTGCCATCAGTACGGGGAACTATGGCTACACCTTC. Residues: CAISTGNYGYTF.

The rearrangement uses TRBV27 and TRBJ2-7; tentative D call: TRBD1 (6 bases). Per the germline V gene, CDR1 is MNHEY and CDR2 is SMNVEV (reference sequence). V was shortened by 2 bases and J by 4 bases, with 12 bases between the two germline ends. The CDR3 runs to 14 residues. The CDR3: CASSLARGIYEQYF. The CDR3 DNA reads TGTGCCAGCAGTTTAGCCAGGGGAATATACGAGCAGTACTTC.

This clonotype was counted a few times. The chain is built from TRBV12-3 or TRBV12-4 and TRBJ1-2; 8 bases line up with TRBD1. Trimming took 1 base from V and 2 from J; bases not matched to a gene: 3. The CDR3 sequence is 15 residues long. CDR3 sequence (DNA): TGTGCCAGCAGTTTAGGCGCAGGGGGCAACTATGGCTACACCTTC. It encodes CASSLGAGGNYGYTF.

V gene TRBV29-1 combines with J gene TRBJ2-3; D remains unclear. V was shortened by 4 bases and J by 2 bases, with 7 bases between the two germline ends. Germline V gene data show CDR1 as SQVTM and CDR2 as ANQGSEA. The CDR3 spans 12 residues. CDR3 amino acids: CSVGPATDTQYF. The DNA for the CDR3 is TGCAGCGTTGGTCCAGCCACAGATACGCAGTATTTT.

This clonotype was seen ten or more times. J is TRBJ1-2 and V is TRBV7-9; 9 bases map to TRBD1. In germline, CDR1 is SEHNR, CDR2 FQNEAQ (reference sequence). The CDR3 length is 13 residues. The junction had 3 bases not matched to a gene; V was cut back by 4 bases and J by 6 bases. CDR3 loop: CASSYGTGHGYTF. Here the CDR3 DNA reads TGTGCCAGCAGCTACGGGACAGGGCATGGCTACACCTTC.

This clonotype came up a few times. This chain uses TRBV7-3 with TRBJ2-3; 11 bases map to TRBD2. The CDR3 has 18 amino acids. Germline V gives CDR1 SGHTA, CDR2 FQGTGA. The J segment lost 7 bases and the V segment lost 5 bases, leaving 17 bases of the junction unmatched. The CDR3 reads CASSPAPLSSGGANTQYF. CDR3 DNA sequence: TGTGCCAGCAGCCCAGCCCCCCTTAGTAGCGGGGGGGCAAATACGCAGTATTTT.

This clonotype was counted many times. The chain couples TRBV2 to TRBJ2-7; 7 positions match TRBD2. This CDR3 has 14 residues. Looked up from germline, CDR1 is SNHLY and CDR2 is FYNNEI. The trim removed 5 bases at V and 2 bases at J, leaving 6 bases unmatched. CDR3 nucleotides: TGTGCCAGCAGTCTAGAGCGGGGACCCTACGAGCAGTACTTC. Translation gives CASSLERGPYEQYF.

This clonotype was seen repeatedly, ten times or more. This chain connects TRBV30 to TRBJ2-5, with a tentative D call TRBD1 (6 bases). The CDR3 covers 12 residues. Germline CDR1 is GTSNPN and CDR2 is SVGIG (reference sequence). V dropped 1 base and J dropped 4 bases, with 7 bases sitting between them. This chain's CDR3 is CAWSGGGETQYF. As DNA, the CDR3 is TGTGCCTGGAGTGGAGGGGGAGAGACCCAGTACTTC.

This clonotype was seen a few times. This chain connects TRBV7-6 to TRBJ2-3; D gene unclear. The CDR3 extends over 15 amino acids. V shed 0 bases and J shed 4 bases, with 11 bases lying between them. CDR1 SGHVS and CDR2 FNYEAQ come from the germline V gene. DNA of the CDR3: TGTGCCAGCAGCTTAGCCCCCGCGCTCTCAGATACGCAGTATTTT. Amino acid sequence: CASSLAPALSDTQYF.

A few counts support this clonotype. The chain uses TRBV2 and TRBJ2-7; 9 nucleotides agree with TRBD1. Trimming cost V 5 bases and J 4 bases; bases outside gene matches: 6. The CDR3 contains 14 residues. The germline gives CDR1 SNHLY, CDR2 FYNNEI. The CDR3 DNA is TGTGCCAGCAGTACGGACAGGGGAATGTACGAGCAGTACTTC. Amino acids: CASSTDRGMYEQYF.

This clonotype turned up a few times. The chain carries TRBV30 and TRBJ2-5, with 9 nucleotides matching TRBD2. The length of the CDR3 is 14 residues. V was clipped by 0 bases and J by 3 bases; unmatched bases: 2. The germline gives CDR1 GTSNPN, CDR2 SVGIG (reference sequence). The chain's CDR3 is CAWSVGGGEETQYF. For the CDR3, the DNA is TGTGCCTGGAGTGTTGGCGGGGGGGAAGAGACCCAGTACTTC.

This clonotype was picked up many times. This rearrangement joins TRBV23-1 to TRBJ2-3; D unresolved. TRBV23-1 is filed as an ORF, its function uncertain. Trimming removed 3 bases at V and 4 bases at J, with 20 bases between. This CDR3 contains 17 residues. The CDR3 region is CASSHPNSPWPPDTQYF. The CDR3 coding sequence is TGCGCCAGCAGTCATCCCAACAGCCCGTGGCCCCCAGATACGCAGTATTTT.